The TCR beta chain described here comes from a study of shared clonotypes between healthy human individuals. The J segment lost 3 bases and the V segment lost 6 bases, leaving 5 bases of the junction unmatched. The CDR3 spans 14 residues. CDR1 and CDR2 (germline): MNHNS, SASEGT. Sequencing was performed with immunoSEQ multiplex PCR; in TCRdb, only in-frame clones are kept and a portion is missing. The profile shows a few million clones, 85% to 95% of them singletons. Specimen: naive CD4+ T cells from PBMCs. Regarding subset: CD45RA+ positively selected. The clonotype originates from a man aged 18 to 29 in good health. Some clones in this sample may be carry-over from other donors' samples. The V call is TRBV6-1, the J call TRBJ2-7; TRBD1 matches at 10 bases. In DNA, the CDR3 is TGTGCCAGCAGGGGGACAGGGGTGGTCTACGAGCAGTACTTC. Its translation is CASRGTGVVYEQYF.